This T cell receptor beta chain was profiled in a study of blood T cell repertoires in COVID-19. Study-level background: There were acute and convalescent COVID-19 samples, and they came from the United States, Italy and Spain. PBMCs, B-cell-depleted T cells, or T cells were the source of the cDNA or gDNA that made up the material.

This CDR3 region has 13 residues. V lost 8 bases and J lost 2; bases outside the gene matches: 0. Per the germline V gene, CDR1 is MNHEY and CDR2 is SMNVEV (reference sequence). Authors' data handling: Amplification of reference gene primers provided the estimated nucleated cell counts. The repertoire was sequenced with immunoSEQ multiplex PCR; TCRdb's copy has only in-frame clones and lacks some. V, J and clone size reflect that table, while D and trimming were determined from the DNA. The data show 150,000 to 200,000 clones, with approximately 90% seen just once and about 1.6% held by the top ten. The sample consisted of peripheral blood. This sequence joins TRBV27 and TRBJ2-7; 13 bases are shared with TRBD2. This receptor was obtained from a woman aged 50 to 60 with acute or convalescent COVID-19. Here the CDR3 DNA reads TGTGCCAGCGGACTAGCGGGAGCCTACGAGCAGTACTTC. Encoded protein: CASGLAGAYEQYF.